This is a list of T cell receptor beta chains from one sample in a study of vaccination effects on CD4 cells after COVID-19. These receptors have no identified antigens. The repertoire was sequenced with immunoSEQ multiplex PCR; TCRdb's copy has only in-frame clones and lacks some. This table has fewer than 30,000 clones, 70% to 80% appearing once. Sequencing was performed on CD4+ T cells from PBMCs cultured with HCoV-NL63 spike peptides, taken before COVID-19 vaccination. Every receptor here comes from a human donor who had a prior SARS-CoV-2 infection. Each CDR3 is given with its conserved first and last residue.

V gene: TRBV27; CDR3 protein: CASRQFGELFF
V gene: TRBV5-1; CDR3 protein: CASSSVSGGVLEKLFF
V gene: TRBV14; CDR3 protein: CASSRGGFSGELFF
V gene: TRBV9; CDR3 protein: CASSVREGATDTQYF
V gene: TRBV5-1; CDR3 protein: CASSFSRGGYTF
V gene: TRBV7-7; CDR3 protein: CAREEGQNTEAFF
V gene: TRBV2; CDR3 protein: CASKLDRYNEQFF
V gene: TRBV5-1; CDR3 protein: CASTETSGSQTQYF
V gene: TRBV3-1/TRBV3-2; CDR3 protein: CASSQDWRIYGYTF
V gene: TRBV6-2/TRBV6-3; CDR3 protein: CASSPHGRGHDEQYF
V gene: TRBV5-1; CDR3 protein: CASSSRSGRASGELFF
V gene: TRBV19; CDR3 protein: CASGAGWTANEKLFF
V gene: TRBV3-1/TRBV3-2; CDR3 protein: CASSTFGIYEQYF
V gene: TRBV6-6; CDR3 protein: CASRTSDSYEQYF
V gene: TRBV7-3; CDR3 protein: CASSLTLLAGDSSYEQYF
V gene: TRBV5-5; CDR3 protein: CASSLVPGNTEAFF
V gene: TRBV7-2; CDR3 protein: CASSFFASGVQETQYF
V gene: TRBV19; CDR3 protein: CASSPAGGGYGYTF
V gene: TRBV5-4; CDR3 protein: CASSLEWQSNYGYTF
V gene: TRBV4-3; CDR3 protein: CASSQPGTGGNEQFF
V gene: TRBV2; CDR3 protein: CASRGRRDTGELFF
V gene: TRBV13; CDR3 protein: CASTSGRTDTQYF
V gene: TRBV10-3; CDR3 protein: CAISESRVGLGGTDTQYF
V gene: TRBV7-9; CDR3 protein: CASSLRGTSGGAGTDTQYF